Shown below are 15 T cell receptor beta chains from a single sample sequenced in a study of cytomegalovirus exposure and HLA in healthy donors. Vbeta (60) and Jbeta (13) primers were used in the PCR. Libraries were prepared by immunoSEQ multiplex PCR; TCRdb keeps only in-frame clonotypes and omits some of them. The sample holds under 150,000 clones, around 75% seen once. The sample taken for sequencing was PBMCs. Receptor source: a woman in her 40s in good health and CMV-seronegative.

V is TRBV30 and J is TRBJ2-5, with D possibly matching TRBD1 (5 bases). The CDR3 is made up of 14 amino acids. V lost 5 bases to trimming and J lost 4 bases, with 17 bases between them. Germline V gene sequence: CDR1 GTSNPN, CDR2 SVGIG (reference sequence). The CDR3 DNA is TGTGCCTGGCAGGGCTTTTCGGGTGGAGAGACCCAGTACTTC. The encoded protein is CAWQGFSGGETQYF.

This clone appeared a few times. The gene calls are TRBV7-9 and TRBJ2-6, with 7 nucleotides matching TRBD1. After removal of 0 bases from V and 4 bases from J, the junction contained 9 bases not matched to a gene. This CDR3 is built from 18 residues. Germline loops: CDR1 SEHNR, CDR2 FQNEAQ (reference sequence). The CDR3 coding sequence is TGTGCCAGCAGCTTAGCCCCGGGGCAGGGGGACGGGGCCAACGTCCTGACTTTC. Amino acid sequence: CASSLAPGQGDGANVLTF.

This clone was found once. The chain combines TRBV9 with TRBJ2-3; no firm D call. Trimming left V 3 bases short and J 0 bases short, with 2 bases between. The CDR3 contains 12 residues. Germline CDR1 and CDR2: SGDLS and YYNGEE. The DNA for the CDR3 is TGTGCCAGCAGCGCTAGCACAGATACGCAGTATTTT. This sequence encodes CASSASTDTQYF.

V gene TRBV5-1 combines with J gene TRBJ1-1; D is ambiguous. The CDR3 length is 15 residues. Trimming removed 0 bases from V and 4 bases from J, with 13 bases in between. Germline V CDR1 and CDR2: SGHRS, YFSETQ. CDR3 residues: CASSLGASVSTEAFF. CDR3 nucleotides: TGCGCCAGCAGCTTGGGAGCCTCCGTGAGCACTGAAGCTTTCTTT.

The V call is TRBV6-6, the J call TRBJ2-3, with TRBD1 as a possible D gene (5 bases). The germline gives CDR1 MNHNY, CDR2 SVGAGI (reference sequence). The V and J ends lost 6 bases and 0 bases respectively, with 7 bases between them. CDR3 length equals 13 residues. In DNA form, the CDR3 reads TGTGCCAGCAGCCCAGGGAGCACAGATACGCAGTATTTT. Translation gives CASSPGSTDTQYF.

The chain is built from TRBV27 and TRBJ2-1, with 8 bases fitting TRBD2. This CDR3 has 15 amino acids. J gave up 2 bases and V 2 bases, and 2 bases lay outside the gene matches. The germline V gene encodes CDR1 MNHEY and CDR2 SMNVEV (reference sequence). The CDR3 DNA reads TGTGCCAGCAGTTTAGACGGGAGGGCCTACAATGAGCAGTTCTTC. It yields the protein CASSLDGRAYNEQFF.

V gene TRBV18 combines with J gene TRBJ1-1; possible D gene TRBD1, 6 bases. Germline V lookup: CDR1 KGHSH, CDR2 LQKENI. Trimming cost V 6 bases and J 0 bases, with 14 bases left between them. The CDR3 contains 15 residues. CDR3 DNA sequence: TGTGCCAGCTCGCTAGGGGGAAATATGAACACTGAAGCTTTCTTT. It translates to CASSLGGNMNTEAFF.

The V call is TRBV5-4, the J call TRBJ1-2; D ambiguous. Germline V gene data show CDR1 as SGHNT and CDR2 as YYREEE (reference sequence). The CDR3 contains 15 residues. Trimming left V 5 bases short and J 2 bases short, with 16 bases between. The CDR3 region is CASRNKNSQNYGYTF. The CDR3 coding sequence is TGTGCCAGCAGAAATAAGAATAGCCAGAACTATGGCTACACCTTC.

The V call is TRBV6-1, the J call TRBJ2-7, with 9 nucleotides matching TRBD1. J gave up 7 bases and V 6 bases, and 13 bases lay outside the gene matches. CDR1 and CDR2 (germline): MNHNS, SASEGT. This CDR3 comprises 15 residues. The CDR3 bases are TGTGCCAGCAGATCTAATACAGGGGGCGGGAAGGAGCAGTACTTC. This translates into CASRSNTGGGKEQYF.

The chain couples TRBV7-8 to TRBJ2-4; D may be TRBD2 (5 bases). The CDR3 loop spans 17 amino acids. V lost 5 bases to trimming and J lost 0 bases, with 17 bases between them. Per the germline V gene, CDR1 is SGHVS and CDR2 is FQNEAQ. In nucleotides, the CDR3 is TGTGCCAGCAGCCCGCAGAGGGTAGCGATAGCCAAAAACATTCAGTACTTC. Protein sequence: CASSPQRVAIAKNIQYF.

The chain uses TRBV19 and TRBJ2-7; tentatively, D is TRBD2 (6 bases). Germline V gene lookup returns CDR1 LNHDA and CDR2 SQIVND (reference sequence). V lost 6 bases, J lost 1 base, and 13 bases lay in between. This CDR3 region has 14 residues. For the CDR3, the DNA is TGTGCCAGTAGCACCGTGGCGGGATCCTACGAGCAGTACTTC. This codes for CASSTVAGSYEQYF.

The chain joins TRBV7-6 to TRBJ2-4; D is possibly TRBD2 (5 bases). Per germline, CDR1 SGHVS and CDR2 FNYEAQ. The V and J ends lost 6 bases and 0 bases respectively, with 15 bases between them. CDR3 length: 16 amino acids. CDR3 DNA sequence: TGTGCCAGCAGAATCACGGACTCCCTAGCCAAAAACATTCAGTACTTC. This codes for CASRITDSLAKNIQYF.

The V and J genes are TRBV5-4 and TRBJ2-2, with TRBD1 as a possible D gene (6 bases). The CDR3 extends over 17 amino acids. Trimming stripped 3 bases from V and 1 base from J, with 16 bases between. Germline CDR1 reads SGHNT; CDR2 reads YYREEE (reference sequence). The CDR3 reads CASSSGLTGKNTGELFF. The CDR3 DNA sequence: TGTGCCAGCAGCTCGGGATTGACAGGAAAGAACACCGGGGAGCTGTTTTTT.

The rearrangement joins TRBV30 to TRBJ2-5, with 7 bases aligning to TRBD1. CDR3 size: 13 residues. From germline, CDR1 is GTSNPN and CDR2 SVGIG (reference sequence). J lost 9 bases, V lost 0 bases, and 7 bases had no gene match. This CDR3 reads CAWSVDRAEPQYF. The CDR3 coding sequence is TGTGCCTGGAGTGTAGACAGGGCGGAGCCCCAGTACTTC.

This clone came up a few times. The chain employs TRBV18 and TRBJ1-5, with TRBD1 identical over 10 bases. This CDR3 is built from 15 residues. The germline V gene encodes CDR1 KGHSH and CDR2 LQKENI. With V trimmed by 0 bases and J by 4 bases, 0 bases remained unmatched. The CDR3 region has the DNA TGTGCCAGCTCACCACCGGGACAGGGGAATCAGCCCCAGCATTTT. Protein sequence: CASSPPGQGNQPQHF. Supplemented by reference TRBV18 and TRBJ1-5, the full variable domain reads NAGVMQNPRHLVRRRGQEARLRCSPMKGHSHVYWYRQLPEEGLKFMVYLQKENIIDESGMPKERFSAEFPKEGPSILRIQQVVRGDSAAYFCASSPPGQGNQPQHFGDGTRLSIL.